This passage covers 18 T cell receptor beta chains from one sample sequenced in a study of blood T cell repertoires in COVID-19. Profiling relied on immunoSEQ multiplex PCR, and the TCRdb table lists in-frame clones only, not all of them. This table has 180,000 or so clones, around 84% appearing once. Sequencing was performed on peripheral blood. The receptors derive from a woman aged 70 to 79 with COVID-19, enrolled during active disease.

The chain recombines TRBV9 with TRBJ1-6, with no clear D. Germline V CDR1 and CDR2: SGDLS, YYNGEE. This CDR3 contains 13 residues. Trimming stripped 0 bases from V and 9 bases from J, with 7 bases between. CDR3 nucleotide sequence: TGTGCCAGCAGCGTAGGAACGAGTTCACCCCTCCACTTT. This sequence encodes CASSVGTSSPLHF. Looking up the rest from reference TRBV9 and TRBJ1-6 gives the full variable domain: DSGVTQTPKHLITATGQRVTLRCSPRSGDLSVYWYQQSLDQGLQFLIQYYNGEERAKGNILERFSAQQFPDLHSELNLSSLELGDSALYFCASSVGTSSPLHFGNGTRLTVT.

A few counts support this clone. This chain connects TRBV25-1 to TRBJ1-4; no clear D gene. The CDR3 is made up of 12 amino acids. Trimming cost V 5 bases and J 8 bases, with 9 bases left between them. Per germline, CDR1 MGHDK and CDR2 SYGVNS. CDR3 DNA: TGTGCCAGCAGTACCCCGGGGGAAAAACTGTTTTTT. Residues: CASSTPGEKLFF.

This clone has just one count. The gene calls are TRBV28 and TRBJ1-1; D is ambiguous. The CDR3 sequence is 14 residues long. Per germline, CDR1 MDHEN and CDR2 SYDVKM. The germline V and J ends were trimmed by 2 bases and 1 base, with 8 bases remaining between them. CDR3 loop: CASSLMGQNTEAFF. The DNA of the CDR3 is TGTGCCAGCAGTTTAATGGGCCAGAACACTGAAGCTTTCTTT.

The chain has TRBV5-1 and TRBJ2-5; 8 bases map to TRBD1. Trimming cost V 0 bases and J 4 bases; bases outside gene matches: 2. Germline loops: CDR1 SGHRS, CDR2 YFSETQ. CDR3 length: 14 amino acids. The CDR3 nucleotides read TGCGCCAGCAGCTTGGCCGGACAGGGAGAGACCCAGTACTTC. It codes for CASSLAGQGETQYF. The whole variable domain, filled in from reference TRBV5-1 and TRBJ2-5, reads KAGVTQTPRYLIKTRGQQVTLSCSPISGHRSVSWYQQTPGQGLQFLFEYFSETQRNKGNFPGRFSGRQFSNSRSEMNVSTLELGDSALYLCASSLAGQGETQYFGPGTRLLVL.

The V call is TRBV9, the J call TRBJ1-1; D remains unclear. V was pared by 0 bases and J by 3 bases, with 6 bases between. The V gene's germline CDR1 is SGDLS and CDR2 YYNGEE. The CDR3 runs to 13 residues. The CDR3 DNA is TGTGCCAGCAGCGTAGGGAGCGACACTGAAGCTTTCTTT. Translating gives CASSVGSDTEAFF.

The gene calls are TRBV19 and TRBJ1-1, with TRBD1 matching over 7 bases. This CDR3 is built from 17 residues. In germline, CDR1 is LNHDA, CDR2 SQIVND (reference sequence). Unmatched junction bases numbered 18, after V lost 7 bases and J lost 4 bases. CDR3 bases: TGTGCCAGTACTAACAGGACAGGACGGGGACGAGGCACTGAAGCTTTCTTT. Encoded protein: CASTNRTGRGRGTEAFF.

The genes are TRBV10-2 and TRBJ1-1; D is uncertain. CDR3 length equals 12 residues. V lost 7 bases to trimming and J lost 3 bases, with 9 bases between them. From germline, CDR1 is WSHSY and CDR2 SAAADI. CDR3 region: CASKFRDTEAFF. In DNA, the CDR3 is TGCGCCAGCAAGTTCCGAGACACTGAAGCTTTCTTT.

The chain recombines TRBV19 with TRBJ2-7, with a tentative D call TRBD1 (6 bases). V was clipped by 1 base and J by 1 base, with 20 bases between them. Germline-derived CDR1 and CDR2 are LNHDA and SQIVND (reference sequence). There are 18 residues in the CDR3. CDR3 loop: CASSIAYGGGGDSYEQYF. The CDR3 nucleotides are TGTGCCAGTAGTATAGCTTATGGGGGCGGCGGAGATTCCTACGAGCAGTACTTC.

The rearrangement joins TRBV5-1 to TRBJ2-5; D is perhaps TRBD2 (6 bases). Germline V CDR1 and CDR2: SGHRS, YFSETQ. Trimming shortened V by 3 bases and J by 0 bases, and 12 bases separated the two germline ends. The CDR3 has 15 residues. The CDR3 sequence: CASSSTSTHQETQYF. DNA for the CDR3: TGCGCCAGCAGCTCGACTAGTACGCACCAAGAGACCCAGTACTTC. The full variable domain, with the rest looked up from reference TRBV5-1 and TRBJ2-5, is KAGVTQTPRYLIKTRGQQVTLSCSPISGHRSVSWYQQTPGQGLQFLFEYFSETQRNKGNFPGRFSGRQFSNSRSEMNVSTLELGDSALYLCASSSTSTHQETQYFGPGTRLLVL.

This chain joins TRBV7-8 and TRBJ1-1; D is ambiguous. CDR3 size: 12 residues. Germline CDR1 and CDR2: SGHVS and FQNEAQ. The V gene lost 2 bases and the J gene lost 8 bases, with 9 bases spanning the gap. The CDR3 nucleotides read TGTGCCAGCAGCTTACTCTCCCGGGAAGCTTTCTTT. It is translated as CASSLLSREAFF. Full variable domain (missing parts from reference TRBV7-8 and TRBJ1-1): GAGVSQSPRYKVAKRGQDVALRCDPISGHVSLFWYQQALGQGPEFLTYFQNEAQLDKSGLPSDRFFAERPEGSVSTLKIQRTQQEDSAVYLCASSLLSREAFFGQGTRLTVV.

CDR3 amino acids: CASSLTEDYEQYV. In DNA form, the CDR3 reads TGTGCCAGCAGCTTGACGGAGGATTACGAGCAGTACGTC. This sequence joins TRBV11-1 and TRBJ2-7; tentatively, D is TRBD2 (5 bases). Germline V gene data show CDR1 as SGHAT and CDR2 as FQDESV (reference sequence). The CDR3 loop spans 13 amino acids. V dropped 3 bases and J dropped 4 bases, with 10 bases sitting between them.

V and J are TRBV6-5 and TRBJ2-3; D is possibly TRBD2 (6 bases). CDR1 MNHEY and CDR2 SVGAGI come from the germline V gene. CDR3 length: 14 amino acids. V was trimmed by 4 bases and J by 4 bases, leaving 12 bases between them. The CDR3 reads CASSSGGTADTQYF. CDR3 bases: TGTGCCAGCAGTTCAGGCGGGACCGCAGATACGCAGTATTTT.

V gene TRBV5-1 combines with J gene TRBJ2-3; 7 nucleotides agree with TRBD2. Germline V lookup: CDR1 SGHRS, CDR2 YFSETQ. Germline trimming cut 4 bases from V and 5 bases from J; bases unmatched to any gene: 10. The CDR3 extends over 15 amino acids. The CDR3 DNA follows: TGCGCCAGCAGCAGGGTCGGGGGGACGGGAGATACGCAGTATTTT. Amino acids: CASSRVGGTGDTQYF.

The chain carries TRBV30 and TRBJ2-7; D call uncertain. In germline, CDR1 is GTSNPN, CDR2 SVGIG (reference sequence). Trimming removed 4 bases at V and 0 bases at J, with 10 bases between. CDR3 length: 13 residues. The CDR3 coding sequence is TGTGCCTGGAAGCAGGAAAGCTCCTACGAGCAGTACTTC. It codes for CAWKQESSYEQYF.

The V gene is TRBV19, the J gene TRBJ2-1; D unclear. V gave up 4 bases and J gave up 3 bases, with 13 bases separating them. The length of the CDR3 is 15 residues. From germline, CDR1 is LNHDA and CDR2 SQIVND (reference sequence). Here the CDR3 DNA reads TGTGCCAGTAGTAATGGTGGCGGTCGCTACAATGAGCAGTTCTTC. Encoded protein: CASSNGGGRYNEQFF.

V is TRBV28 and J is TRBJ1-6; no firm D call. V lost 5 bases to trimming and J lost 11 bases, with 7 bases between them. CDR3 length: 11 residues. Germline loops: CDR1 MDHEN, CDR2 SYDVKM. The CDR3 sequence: CASSIQPPLHF. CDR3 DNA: TGTGCCAGCAGTATACAGCCACCCCTCCACTTT.

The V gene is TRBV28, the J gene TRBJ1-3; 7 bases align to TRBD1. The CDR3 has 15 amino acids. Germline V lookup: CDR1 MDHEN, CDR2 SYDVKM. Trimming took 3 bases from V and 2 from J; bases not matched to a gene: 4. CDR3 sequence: CASSFDRAAGNTIYF. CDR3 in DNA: TGTGCCAGCAGTTTCGACAGGGCGGCTGGAAACACCATATATTTT.

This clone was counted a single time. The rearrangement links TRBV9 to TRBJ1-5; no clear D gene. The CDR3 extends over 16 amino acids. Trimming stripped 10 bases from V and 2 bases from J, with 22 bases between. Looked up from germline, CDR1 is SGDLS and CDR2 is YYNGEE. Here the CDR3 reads CAAAEFVSAGNQPQHF. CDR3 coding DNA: TGTGCCGCAGCTGAATTTGTAAGCGCGGGCAATCAGCCCCAGCATTTT.